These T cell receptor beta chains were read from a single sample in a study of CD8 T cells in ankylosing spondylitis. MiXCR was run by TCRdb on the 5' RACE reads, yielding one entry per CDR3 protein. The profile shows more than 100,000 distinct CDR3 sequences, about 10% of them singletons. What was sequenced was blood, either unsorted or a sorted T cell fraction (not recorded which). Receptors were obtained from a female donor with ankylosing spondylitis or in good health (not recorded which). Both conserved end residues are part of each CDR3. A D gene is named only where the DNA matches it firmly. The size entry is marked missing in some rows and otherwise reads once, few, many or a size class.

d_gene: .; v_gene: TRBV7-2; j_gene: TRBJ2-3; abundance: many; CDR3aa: CASSLVGAGDTQYF; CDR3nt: TGTGCCAGCAGCTTAGTCGGTGCGGGAGATACGCAGTATTTT
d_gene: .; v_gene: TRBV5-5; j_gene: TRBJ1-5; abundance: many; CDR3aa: CASSLDVKQPQHF; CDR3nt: TGTGCCAGCAGCTTGGACGTCAAACAGCCCCAGCATTTT
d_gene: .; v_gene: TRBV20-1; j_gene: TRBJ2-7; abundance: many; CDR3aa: CSATLIGPSSYEQYF; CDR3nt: TGCAGTGCTACCCTAATCGGTCCCAGCTCCTACGAGCAGTACTTC
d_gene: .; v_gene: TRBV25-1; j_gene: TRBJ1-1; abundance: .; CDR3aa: CASSELGREGNTEAFF; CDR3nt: TGTGCCAGCAGTGAATTGGGCCGGGAGGGGAACACTGAAGCTTTCTTT
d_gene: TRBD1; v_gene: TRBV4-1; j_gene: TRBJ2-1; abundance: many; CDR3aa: CASSFRQGEFNEQFF; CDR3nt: TGCGCCAGCAGCTTCCGACAGGGAGAGTTCAATGAGCAGTTCTTC
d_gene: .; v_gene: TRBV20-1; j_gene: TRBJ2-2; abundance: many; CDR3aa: CSARSGTLTGELFF; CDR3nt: TGCAGTGCCCGCTCCGGGACCCTCACCGGGGAGCTGTTTTTT
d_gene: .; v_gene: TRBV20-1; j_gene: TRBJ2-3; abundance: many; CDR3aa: CSATSASSTDTQYF; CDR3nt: TGCAGTGCTACTAGCGCCTCTAGCACAGATACGCAGTATTTT
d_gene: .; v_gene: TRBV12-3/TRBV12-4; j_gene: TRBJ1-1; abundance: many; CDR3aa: CASKHQGQNTEAFF; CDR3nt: TGTGCCAGCAAACATCAGGGGCAGAACACTGAAGCTTTCTTT
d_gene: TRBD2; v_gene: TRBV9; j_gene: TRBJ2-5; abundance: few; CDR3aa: CASGLGKTQYF; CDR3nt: TGTGCCAGCGGACTAGGAAAGACCCAGTACTTC
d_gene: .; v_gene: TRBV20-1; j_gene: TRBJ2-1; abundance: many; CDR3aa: CSARANEQFF; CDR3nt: TGCAGTGCTAGGGCGAATGAGCAGTTCTTC
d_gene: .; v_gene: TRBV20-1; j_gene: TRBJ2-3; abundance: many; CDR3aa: CSASQNYLSTDTQYF; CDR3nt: TGCAGTGCTAGTCAGAACTACCTTTCCACAGATACGCAGTATTTT
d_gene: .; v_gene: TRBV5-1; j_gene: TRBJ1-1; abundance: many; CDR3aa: CASSLTDWELGFF; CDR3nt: TGCGCCAGCAGCTTGACGGATTGGGAACTTGGTTTCTTT
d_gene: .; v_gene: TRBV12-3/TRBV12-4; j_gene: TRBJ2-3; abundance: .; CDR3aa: CTSSLNQGTLTTSTDTQYF; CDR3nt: TGTACCAGCAGTTTAAATCAGGGGACGCTTACAACTAGCACAGATACGCAGTATTTT
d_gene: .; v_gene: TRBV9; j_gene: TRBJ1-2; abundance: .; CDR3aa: CASSVELGYTF; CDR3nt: TGTGCCAGCAGCGTAGAGTTGGGCTACACCTTC
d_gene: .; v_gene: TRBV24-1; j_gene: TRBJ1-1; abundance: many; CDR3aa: CATSDLWGTEAFF; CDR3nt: TGTGCCACCAGTGATTTGTGGGGCACTGAAGCTTTCTTT
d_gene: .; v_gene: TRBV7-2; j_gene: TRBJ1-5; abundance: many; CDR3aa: CASSSAPHQPQHF; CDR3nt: TGTGCCAGCAGCTCGGCCCCTCATCAGCCCCAGCATTTT
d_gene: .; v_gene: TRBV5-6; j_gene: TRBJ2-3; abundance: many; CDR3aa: CASSLYRGETDTQYF; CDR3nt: TGTGCCAGCAGCTTGTATCGCGGGGAAACAGATACGCAGTATTTT
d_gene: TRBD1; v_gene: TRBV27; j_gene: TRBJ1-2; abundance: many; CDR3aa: CASKQGAHGYTF; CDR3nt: TGTGCCAGCAAACAGGGGGCCCATGGCTACACCTTC
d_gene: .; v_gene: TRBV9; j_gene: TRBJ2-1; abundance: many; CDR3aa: CASSVDSSYNEQFF; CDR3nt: TGTGCCAGCAGCGTAGATTCCTCCTACAATGAGCAGTTCTTC
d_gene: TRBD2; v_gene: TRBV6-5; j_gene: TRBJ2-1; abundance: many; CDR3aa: CASNHSGLDNEQFF; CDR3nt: TGTGCCAGCAATCACTCGGGACTAGACAATGAGCAGTTCTTC
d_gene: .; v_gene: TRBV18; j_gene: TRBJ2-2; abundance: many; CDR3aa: CASSLSPGTLSTGELFF; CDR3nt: TGTGCCAGCTCACTTTCCCCCGGGACATTGAGCACCGGGGAGCTGTTTTTT
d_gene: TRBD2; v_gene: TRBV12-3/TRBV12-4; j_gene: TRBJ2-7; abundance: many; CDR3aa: CASRNSGRGSYEQYF; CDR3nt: TGTGCCAGCAGAAACAGCGGGAGGGGTTCTTACGAGCAGTACTTC
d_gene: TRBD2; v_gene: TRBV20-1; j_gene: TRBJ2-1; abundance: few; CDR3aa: CSALLGGGAYNEQFF; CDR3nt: TGCAGTGCTCTCCTTGGCGGGGGGGCCTACAATGAGCAGTTCTTC
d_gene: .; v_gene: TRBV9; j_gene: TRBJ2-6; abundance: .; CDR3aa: CASSAIYSGANVLTF; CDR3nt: TGTGCCAGCAGCGCCATCTACTCTGGGGCCAACGTCCTGACTTTC
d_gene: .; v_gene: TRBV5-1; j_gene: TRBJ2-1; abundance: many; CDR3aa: CASLRDPTYNEQFF; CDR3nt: TGCGCCAGCCTCCGGGACCCGACATACAATGAGCAGTTCTTC
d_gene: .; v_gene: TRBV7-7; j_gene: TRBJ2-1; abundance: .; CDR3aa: CASSKTAYNEQFF; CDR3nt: TGTGCCAGCAGCAAGACAGCGTACAATGAGCAGTTCTTC
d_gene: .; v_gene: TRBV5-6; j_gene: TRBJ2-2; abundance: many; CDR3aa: CASSFFGELFF; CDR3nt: TGTGCCAGCAGCTTTTTCGGGGAGCTGTTTTTT
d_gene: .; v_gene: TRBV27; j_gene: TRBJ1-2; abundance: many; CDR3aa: CASSLRRGANYGYTF; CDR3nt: TGTGCCAGCAGTTTAAGGAGGGGGGCCAACTATGGCTACACCTTC
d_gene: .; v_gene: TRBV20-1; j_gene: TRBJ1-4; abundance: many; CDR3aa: CSASSEKLFF; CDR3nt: TGCAGTGCTAGTAGTGAAAAACTGTTTTTT
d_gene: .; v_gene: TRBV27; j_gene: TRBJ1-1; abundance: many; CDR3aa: CASSPSGDTEAFF; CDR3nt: TGTGCCAGCAGCCCATCTGGGGACACTGAAGCTTTCTTT
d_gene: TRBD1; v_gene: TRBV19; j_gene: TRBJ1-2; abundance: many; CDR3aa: CASIDRGALTVRGYTF; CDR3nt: TGTGCCAGTATAGACAGGGGGGCCCTGACCGTCCGTGGCTACACCTTC
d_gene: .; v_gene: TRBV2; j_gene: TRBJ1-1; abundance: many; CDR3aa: CASRTRQETEAFF; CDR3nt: TGTGCCAGCAGGACTAGACAGGAAACTGAAGCTTTCTTT
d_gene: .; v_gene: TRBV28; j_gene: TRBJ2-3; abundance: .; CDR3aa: CASNEGTDTQYF; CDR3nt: TGTGCCAGCAACGAGGGCACAGATACGCAGTATTTT
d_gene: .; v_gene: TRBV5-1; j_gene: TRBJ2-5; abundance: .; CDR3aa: CASSGGLSETQYF; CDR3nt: TGCGCCAGCAGCGGAGGACTATCAGAGACCCAGTACTTC
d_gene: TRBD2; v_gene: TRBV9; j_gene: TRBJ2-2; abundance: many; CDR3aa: CASSGTRFTGELFF; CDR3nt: TGTGCCAGCTCCGGGACTAGATTTACCGGGGAGCTGTTTTTT
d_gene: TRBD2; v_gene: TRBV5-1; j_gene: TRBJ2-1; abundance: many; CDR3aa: CASSALAGVSHEQFF; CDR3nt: TGCGCCAGCAGCGCGCTAGCGGGGGTCTCCCATGAGCAGTTCTTC
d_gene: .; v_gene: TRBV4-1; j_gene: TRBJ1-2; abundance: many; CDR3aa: CASSGGHRNYGYTF; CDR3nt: TGCGCCAGCAGTGGGGGGCATCGTAACTATGGCTACACCTTC
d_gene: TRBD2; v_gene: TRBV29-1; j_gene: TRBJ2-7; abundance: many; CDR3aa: CSVVTGGSYEQYF; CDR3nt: TGCAGCGTTGTAACGGGGGGCTCCTACGAGCAGTACTTC
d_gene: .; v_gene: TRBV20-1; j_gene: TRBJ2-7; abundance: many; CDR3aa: CSAPPPKMTDEQYF; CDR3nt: TGCAGTGCTCCGCCCCCAAAGATGACGGACGAGCAGTACTTC
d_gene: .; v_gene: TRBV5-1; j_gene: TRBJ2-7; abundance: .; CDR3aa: CASSTGCYEQCF; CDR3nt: TGCGCCAGCAGTACCGGTTGCTACGAGCAGTGCTTC
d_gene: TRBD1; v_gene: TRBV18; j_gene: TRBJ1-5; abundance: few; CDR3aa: CASSPRTGEEPQHF; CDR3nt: TGTGCCAGCTCACCCCGGACAGGCGAGGAGCCCCAGCATTTT
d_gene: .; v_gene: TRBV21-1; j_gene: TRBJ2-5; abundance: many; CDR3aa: CASSIRDPQETQYF; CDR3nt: TGTGCCAGCAGCATCCGGGACCCACAAGAGACCCAGTACTTC
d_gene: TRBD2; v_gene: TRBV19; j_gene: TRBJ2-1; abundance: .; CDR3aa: CASSVTSGGDSNNEQFF; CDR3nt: TGTGCCAGTAGTGTGACTAGCGGGGGGGACTCAAACAATGAGCAGTTCTTC
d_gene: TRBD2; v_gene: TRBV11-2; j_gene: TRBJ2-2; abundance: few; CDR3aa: CASSLVASGRLGTGELFF; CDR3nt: TGTGCCAGCAGCTTAGTGGCTAGCGGGAGGTTGGGCACCGGGGAGCTGTTTTTT
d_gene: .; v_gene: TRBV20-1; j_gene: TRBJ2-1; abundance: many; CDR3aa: CSARDRDSGFYNEQFF; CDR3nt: TGCAGTGCTAGAGATCGGGATAGCGGATTCTACAATGAGCAGTTCTTC
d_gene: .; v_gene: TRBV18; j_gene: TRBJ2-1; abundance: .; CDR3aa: CASSPYRVNEQFF; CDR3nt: TGTGCCAGCTCACCTTACAGGGTCAATGAGCAGTTCTTC
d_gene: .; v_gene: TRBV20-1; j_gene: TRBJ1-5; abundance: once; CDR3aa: CSARDRKEAQPQHF; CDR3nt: TGCAGTGCTAGAGATCGGAAAGAGGCTCAGCCCCAGCATTTT
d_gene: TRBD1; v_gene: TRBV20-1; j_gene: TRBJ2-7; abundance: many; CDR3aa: CSARTGVYEQYF; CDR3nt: TGCAGTGCTAGGACAGGGGTCTACGAGCAGTACTTC